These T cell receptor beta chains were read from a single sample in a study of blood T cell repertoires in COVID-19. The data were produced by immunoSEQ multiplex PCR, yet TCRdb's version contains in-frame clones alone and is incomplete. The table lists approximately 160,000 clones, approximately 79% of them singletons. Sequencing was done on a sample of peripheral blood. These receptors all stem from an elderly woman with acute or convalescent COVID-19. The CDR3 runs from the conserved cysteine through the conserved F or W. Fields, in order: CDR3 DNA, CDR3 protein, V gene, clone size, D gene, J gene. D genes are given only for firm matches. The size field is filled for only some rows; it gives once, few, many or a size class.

CDR3nt: TGCGCCAGCAGTTCAAAAGCGGGAGTAGGGACGAATGAGCAGTTCTTC
CDR3aa: CASSSKAGVGTNEQFF
v_gene: TRBV5-1
abundance: -
d_gene: TRBD2
j_gene: TRBJ2-1

CDR3nt: TGTGCCAGCAGCCAAGAGCGGAACTCTGGAAACACCATATATTTT
CDR3aa: CASSQERNSGNTIYF
v_gene: TRBV3-1/TRBV3-2
abundance: -
d_gene: -
j_gene: TRBJ1-3

CDR3nt: TGCGCCAGCAGTGACCCGAGAGAAAAGGGGTCCGGCAATCAGCCCCAGCATTTT
CDR3aa: CASSDPREKGSGNQPQHF
v_gene: TRBV10-2
abundance: -
d_gene: -
j_gene: TRBJ1-5

CDR3nt: TGTGCCAGCTCACGAACGCAGGGGATTTCGTACGAGCAGTACTTC
CDR3aa: CASSRTQGISYEQYF
v_gene: TRBV18
abundance: -
d_gene: -
j_gene: TRBJ2-7

CDR3nt: TGTGCCAGCAGTGAACTAGTGGGACTAGCGGCTTACAATGAGCAGTTCTTC
CDR3aa: CASSELVGLAAYNEQFF
v_gene: TRBV2
abundance: -
d_gene: TRBD2
j_gene: TRBJ2-1

CDR3nt: TGTGCCTGGAGGATGGACAGAGTCGGGGAGCTGTTTTTT
CDR3aa: CAWRMDRVGELFF
v_gene: TRBV30
abundance: -
d_gene: -
j_gene: TRBJ2-2

CDR3nt: TGTGCCAGCAGTTTACAGGGGCCCGCAGATACGCAGTATTTT
CDR3aa: CASSLQGPADTQYF
v_gene: TRBV27
abundance: -
d_gene: -
j_gene: TRBJ2-3

CDR3nt: TGTGCCAGCAGCTTAGGGACCAGGGGCTACGAGCAGTACTTC
CDR3aa: CASSLGTRGYEQYF
v_gene: TRBV7-9
abundance: few
d_gene: -
j_gene: TRBJ2-7

CDR3nt: TGTGCCAGCAGCAAAGTACAGGGGGTAAACACTGAAGCTTTCTTT
CDR3aa: CASSKVQGVNTEAFF
v_gene: TRBV7-2
abundance: -
d_gene: TRBD1
j_gene: TRBJ1-1

CDR3nt: TGTGCCAGTAGTATCAGACAGGGGAACACTGAAGCTTTCTTT
CDR3aa: CASSIRQGNTEAFF
v_gene: TRBV19
abundance: -
d_gene: TRBD1
j_gene: TRBJ1-1

CDR3nt: TGTGCCAGCAGTGTCCGGGGGGGGGAAAAACTGTTTTTT
CDR3aa: CASSVRGGEKLFF
v_gene: TRBV12-3/TRBV12-4
abundance: once
d_gene: -
j_gene: TRBJ1-4

CDR3nt: TGCAGTGCTCTTTATGGCTACACCTTC
CDR3aa: CSALYGYTF
v_gene: TRBV20-1
abundance: once
d_gene: -
j_gene: TRBJ1-2

CDR3nt: TGTGCCAGCAGCTTAACGTTTTCGGATACGCAGTATTTT
CDR3aa: CASSLTFSDTQYF
v_gene: TRBV7-3
abundance: -
d_gene: -
j_gene: TRBJ2-3

CDR3nt: TGTGCCAGCAGACCGGGACTTTACGAGCAGTACTTC
CDR3aa: CASRPGLYEQYF
v_gene: TRBV28
abundance: -
d_gene: -
j_gene: TRBJ2-7